Each of the 22 T cell receptor beta chains below was sequenced from the same sample in a study of cytomegalovirus exposure and HLA in healthy donors. A multiplex PCR was run with 60 Vbeta primers and 13 Jbeta primers. Measured with immunoSEQ multiplex PCR; TCRdb has only the in-frame clones, and not every one. This table holds approximately 140,000 clones, 70% to 85% found once. The specimen sequenced was PBMCs. The receptors derive from a woman aged 50 to 60 in good health and CMV-seropositive.

The chain is built from TRBV4-2 and TRBJ2-2, with D possibly matching TRBD2 (5 bases). With 4 bases removed from V and 5 bases from J, the gap between germline ends came to 17 bases. Germline V lookup: CDR1 LGHNA, CDR2 YNFKEQ. There are 16 residues in the CDR3. For the CDR3, the DNA is TGTGCCAGCAGCCCTCAGGACGGAGCGGAAACCGGGGAGCTGTTTTTT. Residues: CASSPQDGAETGELFF.

This rearrangement joins TRBV7-2 to TRBJ2-3, with D perhaps TRBD2 (6 bases). V was shortened by 2 bases and J by 2 bases, with 11 bases between the two germline ends. This CDR3 is built from 15 residues. Germline-derived CDR1 and CDR2 are SGHTA and FQGNSA. The CDR3 nucleotides are TGTGCCAGCAGCTTATTTGCGGGGCACACAGATACGCAGTATTTT. Translating it yields CASSLFAGHTDTQYF.

The J gene is TRBJ1-2, the V gene TRBV6-5; TRBD1 is a possible D gene (6 bases). Per germline, CDR1 MNHEY and CDR2 SVGAGI. This CDR3 is 13 amino acids long. V was trimmed by 6 bases and J by 8 bases, leaving 16 bases between them. The CDR3 DNA is TGTGCCAGCAGATCACCAGGGGTGCGGGGCTACACCTTC. Residues: CASRSPGVRGYTF.

This chain's CDR3 is CASSAKDRDRHQPQHF. CDR3 nucleotide sequence: TGTGCCAGCAGCGCAAAAGACCGGGACAGGCATCAGCCCCAGCATTTT. The V gene is TRBV9, the J gene TRBJ1-5; 8 bases map to TRBD1. CDR3 length equals 16 residues. Germline CDR1 is SGDLS and CDR2 is YYNGEE. J lost 5 bases, V lost 3 bases, and 10 bases had no gene match.

The J gene is TRBJ1-2, the V gene TRBV27; D is uncertain. CDR1 and CDR2 (germline): MNHEY, SMNVEV (reference sequence). V was cut by 0 bases and J by 8 bases, with 13 bases left in between. CDR3 length equals 14 residues. The DNA of the CDR3 is TGTGCCAGCAGTTTATCGAGGGAACTTAACGGCTACACCTTC. Amino acids: CASSLSRELNGYTF.

This clone appeared once. V usage is TRBV18 and J usage is TRBJ1-1; 10 bases align to TRBD1. The CDR3 consists of 15 residues. Germline CDR1 is KGHSH and CDR2 is LQKENI. V lost 5 bases, J lost 5 bases, and 8 bases stayed unmatched. The CDR3, as DNA: TGTGCCAGCTCAATTAGACAGGGGGCTGGGACTGAAGCTTTCTTT. Protein product: CASSIRQGAGTEAFF.

The V call is TRBV7-4, the J call TRBJ1-6, with D possibly being TRBD1 (5 bases). The germline gives CDR1 SGHVT, CDR2 SQSDAQ. Trimming removed 5 bases at V and 3 bases at J, with 14 bases between. This CDR3 has 16 amino acids. In nucleotides, the CDR3 is TGTGCCAGCAGCCTAGAGGCAGGGTTCTATAATTCACCCCTCCACTTT. Translated, it gives CASSLEAGFYNSPLHF.

V usage is TRBV7-2 and J usage is TRBJ2-7; no firm D call. Germline V lookup: CDR1 SGHTA, CDR2 FQGNSA. The V end lost 2 bases, the J end lost 2 bases, and 13 bases lay between the germline ends. There are 15 residues in the CDR3. The CDR3 is CASSLFNLPTYEQYF. The CDR3 DNA is TGTGCCAGCAGCTTATTTAATCTGCCTACCTACGAGCAGTACTTC. Supplemented by reference TRBV7-2 and TRBJ2-7, the full variable domain reads GAGVSQSPSNKVTEKGKDVELRCDPISGHTALYWYRQSLGQGLEFLIYFQGNSAPDKSGLPSDRFSAERTGGSVSTLTIQRTQQEDSAVYLCASSLFNLPTYEQYFGPGTRLTVT.

This chain connects TRBV29-1 to TRBJ2-7; 9 bases are a match to TRBD1. Germline V gene lookup returns CDR1 SQVTM and CDR2 ANQGSEA. Germline trimming cut 6 bases from V and 4 bases from J; bases unmatched to any gene: 7. The CDR3 has 13 amino acids. The CDR3 coding sequence is TGCAGCGTGGCGGACAGGGGCCCGTACGAGCAGTACTTC. Translated: CSVADRGPYEQYF.

The rearrangement joins TRBV19 to TRBJ1-4; D perhaps matches TRBD1 (6 bases). Germline V gene sequence: CDR1 LNHDA, CDR2 SQIVND (reference sequence). This CDR3 is 16 amino acids long. Trimming took 3 bases from V and 3 from J, leaving 14 bases between them. This CDR3 reads CASSMLRGGSNEKLFF. The CDR3 nucleotides are TGTGCCAGTAGTATGCTCAGGGGTGGATCTAATGAAAAACTGTTTTTT. Together with reference TRBV19 and TRBJ1-4, the CDR3 gives the full variable domain: DGGITQSPKYLFRKEGQNVTLSCEQNLNHDAMYWYRQDPGQGLRLIYYSQIVNDFQKGDIAEGYSVSREKKESFPLTVTSAQKNPTAFYLCASSMLRGGSNEKLFFGSGTQLSVL.

This chain uses TRBV7-3 with TRBJ2-5; D is perhaps TRBD2 (5 bases). This CDR3 has 14 amino acids. Trimming removed 4 bases from V and 5 bases from J, with 14 bases in between. CDR1 is SGHTA, CDR2 FQGTGA, per germline. The CDR3 sequence: CASSSGLSGETQYF. CDR3 nucleotide sequence: TGTGCCAGCAGCTCCGGGCTTTCGGGGGAGACCCAGTACTTC.

Only one count was recorded for this clone. The rearrangement links TRBV5-6 to TRBJ1-5; unclear D gene. Trimming shortened V by 0 bases and J by 5 bases, and 9 bases separated the two germline ends. This CDR3 region has 14 residues. Germline V lookup: CDR1 SGHDT, CDR2 YYEEEE. CDR3 residues: CASSLGRYDQPQHF. CDR3 bases: TGTGCCAGCAGCTTGGGCAGGTATGATCAGCCCCAGCATTTT.

The chain is built from TRBV29-1 and TRBJ1-5, with 10 positions matching TRBD1. CDR1 is SQVTM and CDR2 is ANQGSEA in the germline V gene. The CDR3 is 13 residues long. V was pared by 5 bases and J by 4 bases, with 2 bases of the junction left unmatched. This CDR3 is CSVWDRGNQPQHF. Here the CDR3 DNA reads TGCAGCGTTTGGGACAGGGGTAATCAGCCCCAGCATTTT.

V and J are TRBV7-9 and TRBJ1-1; TRBD1 matches 7 bases. V was pared by 5 bases and J by 0 bases, with 9 bases of the junction left unmatched. The CDR3 has 16 residues. Germline V gene data show CDR1 as SEHNR and CDR2 as FQNEAQ (reference sequence). The CDR3 here is CASSLDRVGVNTEAFF. In DNA form, the CDR3 reads TGTGCCAGCAGCCTAGACAGGGTGGGTGTGAACACTGAAGCTTTCTTT.

The J gene is TRBJ2-7, the V gene TRBV6-6; 9 bases match TRBD1. The V gene's germline CDR1 is MNHNY and CDR2 SVGAGI (reference sequence). The length of the CDR3 is 15 residues. Trimming at V came to 2 bases and at J to 2 bases, leaving 4 bases not matched to a gene. CDR3 sequence (DNA): TGTGCCAGCAGTTACGAGGGACAGGGACCCTACGAGCAGTACTTC. This codes for CASSYEGQGPYEQYF.

The chain is built from TRBV6-6 and TRBJ1-5, with unresolved D. The ends were cut back, 5 bases at V and 2 bases at J, with 13 bases in the middle. The CDR3 loop spans 15 amino acids. The V gene's germline CDR1 is MNHNY and CDR2 SVGAGI (reference sequence). The CDR3 bases are TGTGCCAGCAGTAGGAGTGGCGGTGGCAATCAGCCCCAGCATTTT. It yields the protein CASSRSGGGNQPQHF.

The rearrangement joins TRBV4-2 to TRBJ1-2; D not resolved. This CDR3 region has 13 residues. Trimming left V 0 bases short and J 8 bases short, with 10 bases between. CDR1 and CDR2 (germline): LGHNA, YNFKEQ. CDR3 DNA: TGTGCCAGCAGCCAAGAAGAGAATCGCGGCTACACCTTC. Its translation: CASSQEENRGYTF.

The rearrangement uses TRBV5-6 and TRBJ2-7; D gene ambiguous. This CDR3 spans 14 amino acids. V shed 4 bases and J shed 1 base, with 12 bases lying between them. Germline CDR1 and CDR2: SGHDT and YYEEEE. DNA for the CDR3: TGTGCCAGCAGCCGTGGGCAGGTATCCTACGAGCAGTACTTC. Protein sequence: CASSRGQVSYEQYF.

Turning to this clone: At one of its ends the junction is not consistent with the germline gene, which may arise from a read error. The genes are TRBV6-4 and TRBJ2-7, with D perhaps TRBD2 (5 bases). CDR3 size: 9 residues. Germline V gene data show CDR1 as MRHNA and CDR2 as SNTAGT. CDR3 DNA sequence: TGTACCAGGACTTACGAGCAGTACTTC. It is translated as CTRTYEQYF.

The V gene is TRBV19, the J gene TRBJ2-3; 7 nucleotides match TRBD2. CDR1 is LNHDA, CDR2 SQIVND, per germline (reference sequence). Trimming removed 6 bases from V and 1 base from J; junction bases left unmatched: 7. There are 15 residues in the CDR3. CDR3 in DNA: TGTGCCAGTAGCCGACCTAGCGGAGGCACAGATACGCAGTATTTT. Protein product: CASSRPSGGTDTQYF. Based on the CDR3 plus reference TRBV19 and TRBJ2-3, the full variable domain is DGGITQSPKYLFRKEGQNVTLSCEQNLNHDAMYWYRQDPGQGLRLIYYSQIVNDFQKGDIAEGYSVSREKKESFPLTVTSAQKNPTAFYLCASSRPSGGTDTQYFGPGTRLTVL.

This clone occurred once. The chain combines TRBV7-3 with TRBJ2-7, with 7 nucleotides matching TRBD2. Looked up from germline, CDR1 is SGHTA and CDR2 is FQGTGA. Trimming cost V 5 bases and J 5 bases; bases outside gene matches: 12. The CDR3 extends over 15 amino acids. The CDR3 DNA sequence: TGTGCCAGCAGCCCTTTTGGGGGGGGTTACAACGAGCAGTACTTC. Its translation: CASSPFGGGYNEQYF.

The chain is built from TRBV7-2 and TRBJ2-3; 7 bases match TRBD2. Germline CDR1 is SGHTA and CDR2 is FQGNSA. This CDR3 has 15 amino acids. V shed 1 base and J 3 bases; nucleotides not matched to a gene: 4. Here the CDR3 DNA reads TGTGCCAGCAGCTTAGTGAGCGGGGCGACAGATACGCAGTATTTT. It yields the protein CASSLVSGATDTQYF.